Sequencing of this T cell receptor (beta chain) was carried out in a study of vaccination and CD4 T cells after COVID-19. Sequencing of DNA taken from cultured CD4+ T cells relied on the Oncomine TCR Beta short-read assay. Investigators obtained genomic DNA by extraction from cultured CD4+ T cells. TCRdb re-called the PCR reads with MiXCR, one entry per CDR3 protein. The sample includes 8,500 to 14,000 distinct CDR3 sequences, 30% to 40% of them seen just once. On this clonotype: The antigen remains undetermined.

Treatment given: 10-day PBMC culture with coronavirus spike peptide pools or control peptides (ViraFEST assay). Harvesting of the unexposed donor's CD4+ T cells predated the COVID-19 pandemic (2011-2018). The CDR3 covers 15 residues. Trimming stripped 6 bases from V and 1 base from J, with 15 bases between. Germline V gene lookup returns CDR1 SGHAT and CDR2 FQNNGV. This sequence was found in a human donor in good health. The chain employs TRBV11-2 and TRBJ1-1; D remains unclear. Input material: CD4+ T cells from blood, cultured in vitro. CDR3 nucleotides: TGTGCCAGCAGGCCCCATCGGGGAGAGAACACTGAAGCTTTCTTT. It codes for CASRPHRGENTEAFF.